This is a list of T cell receptor beta chains from one sample in a study of control samples from healthy donors and cancer patients. The protocol was immunoSEQ multiplex PCR, while the TCRdb copy is restricted to in-frame clones and leaves out a portion. Of some 200,000 clones listed, roughly 94% are singletons. Sequenced: blood. The origin of the receptors is a man aged 50-59 years in good health. Both conserved end residues are part of each CDR3. Fields, in order: V gene, J gene, CDR3 protein.

TRBV29-1	TRBJ2-2	CSVSRTGNTGELFF
TRBV7-9	TRBJ1-2	CASSFRRIRYGYTF
TRBV20-1	TRBJ2-2	CSASPGTFGELFF
TRBV2	TRBJ1-3	CASFSGGRNTIYF
TRBV28	TRBJ1-2	CASAPPGYGYTF
TRBV9	TRBJ2-7	CASSVAGDSPLGQYF
TRBV5-4	TRBJ1-2	CASSLLGGWERSYGYTF
TRBV19	TRBJ2-5	CASSSYRGRETQYF
TRBV6-5	TRBJ2-1	CASSWGTGVHNEQFF
TRBV6-4	TRBJ1-5	CASSDSGGAAQPQHF
TRBV6-6	TRBJ1-2	CASSYPPKPANYGYTF
TRBV30	TRBJ1-2	CAREGQGALRYGYTF
TRBV14	TRBJ1-2	CASSQNHYNYGYTF
TRBV28	TRBJ1-1	CASRIWVNTEAFF
TRBV5-4	TRBJ2-3	CASSSDRGGREFTDTQYF
TRBV5-4	TRBJ1-1	CASSLDRGSLTEAFF
TRBV12-3/TRBV12-4	TRBJ2-5	CASSLNEVGTQYF
TRBV5-1	TRBJ2-7	CASSFDPQEQYF
TRBV28	TRBJ2-1	CASSLFQPLGGNEQFF
TRBV19	TRBJ1-4	CASSVDRGYEKLFF
TRBV12-3/TRBV12-4	TRBJ2-3	CASSQLLTHTQYF
TRBV9	TRBJ2-2	CASSINRDGPATGELFF
TRBV5-1	TRBJ1-2	CASSSGGLADGYTF
TRBV6-2/TRBV6-3	TRBJ2-2	CASSPTGLVRELFF
TRBV12-3/TRBV12-4	TRBJ1-2	CASSFSGVGYTF
TRBV6-6	TRBJ1-2	CASRGGERYGYTF
TRBV5-1	TRBJ1-5	CASSWGGAAGEPQHF
TRBV9	TRBJ2-3	CASSVGPGGRADTQYF
TRBV5-1	TRBJ2-3	CASSYGQITDTQYF
TRBV30	TRBJ1-3	CAWSPPTLVPGNTIYF
TRBV5-6	TRBJ1-1	CASSRKPQGNTEAFF
TRBV28	TRBJ2-7	CASSSAGAAYEQYF
TRBV5-5	TRBJ1-5	CASSFMINQPQHF
TRBV27	TRBJ2-1	CASSLRQGGNEQFF
TRBV4-3	TRBJ1-2	CASSQDRGFSGYTF
TRBV9	TRBJ1-1	CASSVVVYPGTEAFF
TRBV6-6	TRBJ2-2	CASSYPPGNTGELFF
TRBV4-2	TRBJ1-3	CASSQEDDRGQMWGNTIYF
TRBV7-2	TRBJ2-7	CASSLVSLTYEQYF
TRBV21-1	TRBJ2-5	CASSPERGETQYF
TRBV6-6	TRBJ2-7	CASSYPGGSYEQYF
TRBV11-3	TRBJ2-7	CASSKDSPYEQYF
TRBV7-2	TRBJ2-5	CASSFQSGGAETQYF
TRBV19	TRBJ1-5	CASSWDLTTGRQPQHF
TRBV15	TRBJ1-1	CATSRDPDAGAFF
TRBV7-8	TRBJ2-7	CASQHTSGVAEQYF
TRBV6-5	TRBJ1-2	CASSTRVGYTF
TRBV18	TRBJ2-3	CASSPPSAGSTDTQYF
TRBV6-6	TRBJ2-7	CASTGERRDEQYF
TRBV28	TRBJ2-3	CAITERDTQYF
TRBV4-1	TRBJ2-3	CASSLLGASQGAQYF